These T cell receptor beta chains were read from a single sample in a study of shared clonotypes between healthy human individuals. Sequencing used immunoSEQ multiplex PCR; TCRdb keeps in-frame clones, though not all of them. Of over a million clones in the sample, roughly 74% were seen once. Sequencing was performed on memory CD4+ T cells from PBMCs. These receptors were collected from a man between 18 and 29 years old in good health. Some clones in this sample may be carry-over from other donors' samples. Each CDR3 is given with its conserved first and last residue. A D gene is named only where the DNA matches it firmly. Only part of the rows carry a size: once, few, many, or a class if the clone is expanded.

j_gene: TRBJ1-3; v_gene: TRBV5-6; abundance: few; len: 15; d_gene: .; CDR3nt: TGTGCCAGCAGCTTGCGACGGAGCTCTGGAAACACCATATATTTT; CDR3aa: CASSLRRSSGNTIYF
j_gene: TRBJ2-5; v_gene: TRBV19; abundance: .; len: 15; d_gene: TRBD2; CDR3nt: TGTGCCAGTACCCGTAGCGGGAGGGCCGGGGAGACCCAGTACTTC; CDR3aa: CASTRSGRAGETQYF
j_gene: TRBJ2-7; v_gene: TRBV5-6; abundance: .; len: 15; d_gene: .; CDR3nt: TGTGCCAGCAGCTTCGGCCGTGGGGGGTTGAACGAGCAGTACTTC; CDR3aa: CASSFGRGGLNEQYF
j_gene: TRBJ1-2; v_gene: TRBV9; abundance: .; len: 13; d_gene: .; CDR3nt: TGTGCCAGCAGCGTAGACGAGGTCTATGGCTACACCTTC; CDR3aa: CASSVDEVYGYTF
j_gene: TRBJ1-4; v_gene: TRBV28; abundance: few; len: 15; d_gene: .; CDR3nt: TGTGCCAGCAGTCAGAACAGTGCAACTAATGAAAAACTGTTTTTT; CDR3aa: CASSQNSATNEKLFF
j_gene: TRBJ1-5; v_gene: TRBV5-1; abundance: .; len: 16; d_gene: .; CDR3nt: TGCGCCAGCAGCTCCGGGGAGTGGCAGCGCAATCAGCCCCAGCATTTT; CDR3aa: CASSSGEWQRNQPQHF
j_gene: TRBJ2-4; v_gene: TRBV2; abundance: .; len: 17; d_gene: .; CDR3nt: TGTGCCAGCAGGATTGAGTTGCAGAACCTAGCCAAAAACATTCAGTACTTC; CDR3aa: CASRIELQNLAKNIQYF
j_gene: TRBJ1-6; v_gene: TRBV30; abundance: .; len: 13; d_gene: .; CDR3nt: TGTGCCTGGAGTGTACAGGAGAATTCACCCCTCCACTTT; CDR3aa: CAWSVQENSPLHF
j_gene: TRBJ1-3; v_gene: TRBV7-9; abundance: .; len: 15; d_gene: .; CDR3nt: TGTGCCAGCAGCCCCACAGGGTTATTTGGAAACACCATATATTTT; CDR3aa: CASSPTGLFGNTIYF
j_gene: TRBJ2-5; v_gene: TRBV6-1; abundance: .; len: 14; d_gene: TRBD2; CDR3nt: TGTGCCAGCAAGATGGCGGGAGGGCAAGAGACCCAGTACTTC; CDR3aa: CASKMAGGQETQYF
j_gene: TRBJ2-1; v_gene: TRBV20-1; abundance: once; len: 10; d_gene: .; CDR3nt: TGCAGTGCTGGAAGGACTGAGCAGTTCTTC; CDR3aa: CSAGRTEQFF
j_gene: TRBJ2-1; v_gene: TRBV7-3; abundance: .; len: 13; d_gene: TRBD2; CDR3nt: TGTGCCAGCAGCTTGCGGGGGGACAATGAGCAGTTCTTC; CDR3aa: CASSLRGDNEQFF
j_gene: TRBJ2-7; v_gene: TRBV7-9; abundance: .; len: 15; d_gene: .; CDR3nt: TGTGCCAGCAGCTTAGTTATGGGCGGTGGCTACGAGCAGTACTTC; CDR3aa: CASSLVMGGGYEQYF
j_gene: TRBJ2-3; v_gene: TRBV9; abundance: once; len: 14; d_gene: TRBD1; CDR3nt: TGTGCCAGCAGCGGGACAGGGCGGACAGATACGCAGTATTTT; CDR3aa: CASSGTGRTDTQYF
j_gene: TRBJ2-3; v_gene: TRBV6-1; abundance: .; len: 15; d_gene: .; CDR3nt: TGTGCCAGCAGTGAAGGGGGAGTGGGGGCAGATACGCAGTATTTT; CDR3aa: CASSEGGVGADTQYF
j_gene: TRBJ2-7; v_gene: TRBV6-9; abundance: .; len: 18; d_gene: TRBD2; CDR3nt: TGTGCCAACTCGAGGACCCTCCGAGCGGGAGGGCCAAGGTTTCAGCAGTACTTC; CDR3aa: CANSRTLRAGGPRFQQYF
j_gene: TRBJ1-4; v_gene: TRBV7-9; abundance: .; len: 13; d_gene: .; CDR3nt: TGTGCCAGCAGCTTAGGGGTAGGGGAAAAACTGTTTTTT; CDR3aa: CASSLGVGEKLFF
j_gene: TRBJ2-2; v_gene: TRBV7-2; abundance: many; len: 16; d_gene: TRBD2; CDR3nt: TGTGCCAGCAGCATCAGGACTAGCGGGAACACCGGGGAGCTGTTTTTT; CDR3aa: CASSIRTSGNTGELFF
j_gene: TRBJ2-1; v_gene: TRBV5-6; abundance: .; len: 13; d_gene: .; CDR3nt: TGTGCCAGCAGCTTAGGCAGGGCTGGAGAGCAGTTCTTC; CDR3aa: CASSLGRAGEQFF
j_gene: TRBJ2-3; v_gene: TRBV30; abundance: .; len: 16; d_gene: TRBD2; CDR3nt: TGTGCCTGGAGTCCACCCGCCCGGGAGGGAGGAGATACGCAGTATTTT; CDR3aa: CAWSPPAREGGDTQYF
j_gene: TRBJ2-7; v_gene: TRBV18; abundance: .; len: 15; d_gene: TRBD2; CDR3nt: TGTGCCAGCTCACCGTCTCAGCGGGGGATCTACGAGCAGTACTTC; CDR3aa: CASSPSQRGIYEQYF
j_gene: TRBJ2-3; v_gene: TRBV11-2; abundance: many; len: 14; d_gene: .; CDR3nt: TGTGCCAGCAGCTCTCGAAACGGCCCCGATACGCAGTATTTT; CDR3aa: CASSSRNGPDTQYF
j_gene: TRBJ2-2; v_gene: TRBV2; abundance: .; len: 14; d_gene: .; CDR3nt: TGTGCCAGCCTCCGGGACACTAACACCGGGGAGCTGTTTTTT; CDR3aa: CASLRDTNTGELFF
j_gene: TRBJ2-3; v_gene: TRBV28; abundance: once; len: 15; d_gene: TRBD1; CDR3nt: TGTGCCAGCAGTTTCTGGACAGGGGGCACAGATACGCAGTATTTT; CDR3aa: CASSFWTGGTDTQYF
j_gene: TRBJ2-3; v_gene: TRBV7-8; abundance: .; len: 17; d_gene: TRBD2; CDR3nt: TGTGCCAGCAGCCCTCTTTCACTAGCGGGAGGGGCAGATACGCAGTATTTT; CDR3aa: CASSPLSLAGGADTQYF
j_gene: TRBJ1-3; v_gene: TRBV28; abundance: .; len: 14; d_gene: TRBD1; CDR3nt: TGTGCCAGCAGTCCGCGGACAGGGGAATACACCATATATTTT; CDR3aa: CASSPRTGEYTIYF
j_gene: TRBJ2-3; v_gene: TRBV7-9; abundance: once; len: 13; d_gene: TRBD1; CDR3nt: TGTGCCAGCAGCTGGAACCGGGACAGCCTCGCGTATTTT; CDR3aa: CASSWNRDSLAYF
j_gene: TRBJ2-2; v_gene: TRBV7-7; abundance: .; len: 15; d_gene: TRBD1; CDR3nt: TGTGCCAGCAGCTTAGGGCAGGGGGAAACCGGGGAGCTGTTTTTT; CDR3aa: CASSLGQGETGELFF
j_gene: TRBJ2-4; v_gene: TRBV27; abundance: .; len: 13; d_gene: .; CDR3nt: TGTGCCAGCAGTTTCAACGCCCGGAACATTCAGTACTTC; CDR3aa: CASSFNARNIQYF
j_gene: TRBJ2-5; v_gene: TRBV7-2; abundance: few; len: 11; d_gene: .; CDR3nt: TGTGCCAGCCGGGGACAAGAGACCCAGTACTTC; CDR3aa: CASRGQETQYF
j_gene: TRBJ2-3; v_gene: TRBV5-1; abundance: .; len: 16; d_gene: TRBD2; CDR3nt: TGCGCCAGCAGCTTGGAGGCGGGAGGGCTCACAGATACGCAGTATTTT; CDR3aa: CASSLEAGGLTDTQYF
j_gene: TRBJ1-6; v_gene: TRBV5-6; abundance: .; len: 14; d_gene: TRBD1; CDR3nt: TGTGCCAGCAGCTGGGACAGGGGTAATTCACCCCTCCACTTT; CDR3aa: CASSWDRGNSPLHF
j_gene: TRBJ2-3; v_gene: TRBV13; abundance: .; len: 15; d_gene: .; CDR3nt: TGTGCCAGCAGCCACGAGACCTCCCGAACAGATACGCAGTATTTT; CDR3aa: CASSHETSRTDTQYF
j_gene: TRBJ2-6; v_gene: TRBV2; abundance: .; len: 17; d_gene: TRBD1; CDR3nt: TGTGCCAGCAGTGAAGAGACAGGGGGCGCTGGGGCCAACGTCCTGACTTTC; CDR3aa: CASSEETGGAGANVLTF
j_gene: TRBJ2-7; v_gene: TRBV29-1; abundance: .; len: 14; d_gene: .; CDR3nt: TGCAGTGTGGCGGGTGGAGGGCTGGGATACGAGCAGTACTTC; CDR3aa: CSVAGGGLGYEQYF
j_gene: TRBJ2-5; v_gene: TRBV7-8; abundance: .; len: 14; d_gene: TRBD1; CDR3nt: TGTGCCAGCAGCCAAGGGACAGCCCAAGAGACCCAGTACTTC; CDR3aa: CASSQGTAQETQYF
j_gene: TRBJ1-4; v_gene: TRBV11-2; abundance: few; len: 13; d_gene: .; CDR3nt: TGTGCCAGCAGCCGGGACGGTAATGAAAAACTGTTTTTT; CDR3aa: CASSRDGNEKLFF
j_gene: TRBJ2-3; v_gene: TRBV9; abundance: .; len: 12; d_gene: .; CDR3nt: TGTGCCAGCAGCGTAATATATGATACGCAGTATTTT; CDR3aa: CASSVIYDTQYF
j_gene: TRBJ2-1; v_gene: TRBV5-5; abundance: .; len: 14; d_gene: .; CDR3nt: TGTGCCAGCAGCCGGGCAGGGTCTAACAATGAGCAGTTCTTC; CDR3aa: CASSRAGSNNEQFF
j_gene: TRBJ1-2; v_gene: TRBV18; abundance: .; len: 15; d_gene: .; CDR3nt: TGTGCCAGCTCACCCACACCGGCACCATACTATGGCTACACCTTC; CDR3aa: CASSPTPAPYYGYTF
j_gene: TRBJ2-6; v_gene: TRBV2; abundance: once; len: 17; d_gene: TRBD2; CDR3nt: TGTGCCAGCAGTTGGGGACTAGCGGGAGCTGGGGCCAACGTCCTGACTTTC; CDR3aa: CASSWGLAGAGANVLTF